This T cell receptor beta chain was recorded in a study of CD8 T cells in ankylosing spondylitis. This clonotype was counted only a few times. Its specificity is not known. This CDR3 spans 13 amino acids. Trimming removed 2 bases at V and 7 bases at J, with 11 bases between. The germline V gene encodes CDR1 DFQATT and CDR2 SNEGSKA (reference sequence). Quantitative 5'-RACE with molecular barcodes produced the TCR beta libraries. A single record per CDR3 protein comes from TCRdb applying MiXCR to the 5' RACE reads. This sample has roughly 170,000 distinct CDR3 sequences, with around 8.9% found just once. Study-level points and caveats: A CD8+ phenotype characterized the disease-linked clones, which were relatively rare in peripheral blood. A TCR beta motif of fewer than ten highly homologous variants seemed to mark ankylosing spondylitis blood. As reported, disease-linked clones showed significant enrichment in matched ankylosing spondylitis synovial fluid.

The chain employs TRBV20-1 and TRBJ2-2; D possibly corresponds to TRBD2 (6 bases). The receptor was derived from a female donor with ankylosing spondylitis or in good health (not recorded which). The source material was blood, either unsorted or a sorted T cell fraction (not recorded which). The CDR3 loop reads CSARSRGGGELFF. The CDR3 coding sequence is TGCAGTGCTAGAAGTCGGGGAGGCGGGGAGCTGTTTTTT.